These 10 T cell receptor beta chains originate from one sample sequenced in a study of blood T cell repertoires in COVID-19. Produced via immunoSEQ multiplex PCR; TCRdb's table is partial and in-frame only. The sample carries about 83,000 clones, under 95% recorded once. The sample was peripheral blood. Receptors were obtained from a woman over 75 with active or convalescent COVID-19.

The gene calls are TRBV7-8 and TRBJ1-2; 9 bases fit TRBD1. Germline V gene sequence: CDR1 SGHVS, CDR2 FQNEAQ. Trimming at V came to 1 base and at J to 6 bases, leaving 6 bases not matched to a gene. The CDR3 contains 15 residues. This chain's CDR3 is CASSLVSGTGHGYTF. CDR3 nucleotides: TGTGCCAGCAGCTTAGTGTCTGGGACAGGGCATGGCTACACCTTC.

This chain uses TRBV14 with TRBJ2-2, with D tentatively TRBD2 (5 bases). CDR1 is SGHDN and CDR2 is FVKESK in the germline V gene. V shed 4 bases and J shed 3 bases, with 9 bases lying between them. The CDR3 contains 14 residues. The CDR3 DNA sequence: TGTGCCAGCAGCCCCTGGCGGGACACCGGGGAGCTGTTTTTT. Its translation: CASSPWRDTGELFF.

J is TRBJ2-7 and V is TRBV4-3; TRBD2 agrees at 10 bases. With 4 bases clipped from V and 2 bases from J, the junction kept 5 bases outside the gene matches. CDR3 size: 15 residues. Germline assignment: CDR1 LGHNA and CDR2 YSLEER. CDR3 coding DNA: TGCGCCAGCAGCCTGCGGACTAGCGGTCCCTACGAGCAGTACTTC. Amino acids: CASSLRTSGPYEQYF.

The chain has TRBV7-9 and TRBJ2-7, with TRBD1 identical over 10 bases. Unmatched junction bases numbered 0, after V lost 5 bases and J lost 2 bases. The CDR3 runs to 13 residues. Germline V gene sequence: CDR1 SEHNR, CDR2 FQNEAQ (reference sequence). The CDR3 sequence is CASSGQGAYEQYF. The CDR3 DNA follows: TGTGCCAGCAGCGGACAGGGGGCCTACGAGCAGTACTTC.

The rearrangement joins TRBV29-1 to TRBJ1-1; D ambiguous. The germline CDR1 and CDR2 sequences are SQVTM and ANQGSEA. Deletions cut 7 bases from V and 4 bases from J, with 16 bases between. The CDR3 extends over 13 amino acids. CDR3 DNA: TGCAGCGGCCTACTTGAGTTTGGCACTGAAGCTTTCTTT. This translates into CSGLLEFGTEAFF.

This chain uses TRBV3-1 (or the pseudogene TRBV3-2) with TRBJ2-7; the D is unclear. Trimming shortened V by 0 bases and J by 2 bases, and 5 bases separated the two germline ends. Germline V lookup: CDR1 LGHDT, CDR2 YNNKEL (reference sequence). This CDR3 spans 13 amino acids. The CDR3 DNA follows: TGTGCCAGCAGCCAAGACCCCGCCTACGAGCAGTACTTC. The encoded protein is CASSQDPAYEQYF.

This chain joins TRBV6-6 and TRBJ1-4, with a weak D call TRBD1 (5 bases). The V end was cut by 0 bases, the J end by 8 bases, with 16 bases between. The CDR3 runs to 16 residues. CDR1 and CDR2 from the germline V gene are MNHNY and SVGAGI (reference sequence). CDR3 nucleotides: TGTGCCAGCAGTTACTCGGTTACCAGGGAGGGCGAAAAACTGTTTTTT. Protein product: CASSYSVTREGEKLFF.

The rearrangement uses TRBV19 and TRBJ1-3, with D unresolved. Trimming took off 5 bases at V and 4 bases at J, with 15 bases between the two ends. Germline assignment: CDR1 LNHDA and CDR2 SQIVND (reference sequence). The CDR3 length is 15 residues. The CDR3 here is CASSSLNVGGNTIYF. As DNA, the CDR3 is TGTGCCAGTAGTTCGCTGAACGTTGGCGGAAACACCATATATTTT.

The V call is TRBV19, the J call TRBJ2-7, with TRBD1 matching over 9 bases. Germline CDR1 reads LNHDA; CDR2 reads SQIVND (reference sequence). There are 14 residues in the CDR3. The V gene end was trimmed by 5 bases and the J gene end by 0 bases; junction bases not matched to a gene: 2. In DNA, the CDR3 is TGTGCCAGTAGTGGACAGGGGATCTCCTACGAGCAGTACTTC. Translated: CASSGQGISYEQYF.

The genes are TRBV28 and TRBJ2-7; 9 positions agree with TRBD2. This CDR3 has 15 residues. CDR1 is MDHEN, CDR2 SYDVKM, per germline. V gave up 5 bases and J gave up 2 bases; unmatched junction bases: 7. CDR3 region: CASSALAGITYEQYF. The CDR3 bases are TGTGCCAGCAGTGCTCTAGCGGGGATTACCTACGAGCAGTACTTC. Drawing the rest from reference TRBV28 and TRBJ2-7, the complete variable domain is DVKVTQSSRYLVKRTGEKVFLECVQDMDHENMFWYRQDPGLGLRLIYFSYDVKMKEKGDIPEGYSVSREKKERFSLILESASTNQTSMYLCASSALAGITYEQYFGPGTRLTVT.